The TCR beta chain described here comes from a study of CD8+CD57+ T cells in acquired aplastic anemia. The use of genomic DNA as template underpinned the TCR beta VDJ and CDR3 profiling. TCRdb reprocessed the reads with MiXCR, giving one entry per CDR3 protein. The sample shows about 190,000 distinct CDR3 sequences, approximately 50% of them seen only once. Germline assignment: CDR1 MGHDK and CDR2 SYGVNS. The CDR3 covers 15 residues. Between the trimmed V and J ends, which lost 4 bases and 4 bases, there was a span of 16 bases. In patients chosen for sequencing, flow cytometry had shown CD8+CD57+ cell expansion. The patients, all of them, had severe acquired aplastic anemia. All patients were therapy-naive when blood was sampled.

The sequenced sample consisted of sorted CD4+, CD8+, or CD8+CD57+ T cells (not recorded which) from PBMCs. The receptor's source is a human donor with aplastic anemia. The rearrangement joins TRBV25-1 to TRBJ1-1, with TRBD1 as a possible D gene (5 bases). CDR3 loop: CASSAGRGASTEAFF. The CDR3 DNA reads TGTGCCAGCAGTGCTGGGAGGGGCGCTTCCACTGAAGCTTTCTTT.